Sequencing of this TCR beta chain was carried out in a study of cytomegalovirus exposure and HLA in healthy donors. Study summary: The same platform was used for the roughly 120 validation repertoires as for the approximately 630 first-cohort repertoires, as reported in a later analysis.

Study outcomes and limitations: Most TCR sequences were rare, but some public TCRs occurred in many donors.

The J segment lost 5 bases and the V segment lost 2 bases, leaving 3 bases of the junction unmatched. In germline, CDR1 is SGHRS, CDR2 YFSETQ. The CDR3 contains 14 residues. The repertoire was sequenced with immunoSEQ multiplex PCR; TCRdb's copy has only in-frame clones and lacks some. The sample shows 100,000 to 130,000 clones, over 75% of them seen only once. As concerns this clone: Its target is not known.

The TCR originated in a woman under 30 in good health and CMV-seronegative. This chain joins TRBV5-1 and TRBJ2-2, with 7 bases matching TRBD1. The sample comprised PBMCs. CDR3 in DNA: TGCGCCAGCAGCTTTTTGGACAGGACCGGGGAGCTGTTTTTT. Protein product: CASSFLDRTGELFF.